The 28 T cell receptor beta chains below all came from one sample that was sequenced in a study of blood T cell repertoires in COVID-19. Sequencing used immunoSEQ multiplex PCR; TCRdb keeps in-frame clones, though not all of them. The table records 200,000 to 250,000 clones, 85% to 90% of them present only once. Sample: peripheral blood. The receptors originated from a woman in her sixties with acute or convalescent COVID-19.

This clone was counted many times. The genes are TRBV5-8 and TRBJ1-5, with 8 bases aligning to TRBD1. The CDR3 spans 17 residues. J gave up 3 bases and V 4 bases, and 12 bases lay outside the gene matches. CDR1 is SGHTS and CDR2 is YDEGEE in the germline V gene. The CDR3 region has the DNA TGTGCCAGCAGCCTCGGACAGGGCAGGAAGAACAATCAGCCCCAGCATTTT. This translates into CASSLGQGRKNNQPQHF. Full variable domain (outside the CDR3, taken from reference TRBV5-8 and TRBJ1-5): EAGVTQSPTHLIKTRGQQATLRCSPISGHTSVYWYQQALGLGLQFLLWYDEGEERNRGNFPPRFSGRQFPNYSSELNVNALELEDSALYLCASSLGQGRKNNQPQHFGDGTRLSIL.

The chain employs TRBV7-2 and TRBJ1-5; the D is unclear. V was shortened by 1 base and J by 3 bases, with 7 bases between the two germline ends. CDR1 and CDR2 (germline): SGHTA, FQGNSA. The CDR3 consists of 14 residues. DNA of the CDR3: TGTGCCAGCAGCTTAGGGCACCTCAATCAGCCCCAGCATTTT. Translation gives CASSLGHLNQPQHF. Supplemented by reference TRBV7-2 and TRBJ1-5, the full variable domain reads GAGVSQSPSNKVTEKGKDVELRCDPISGHTALYWYRQSLGQGLEFLIYFQGNSAPDKSGLPSDRFSAERTGGSVSTLTIQRTQQEDSAVYLCASSLGHLNQPQHFGDGTRLSIL.

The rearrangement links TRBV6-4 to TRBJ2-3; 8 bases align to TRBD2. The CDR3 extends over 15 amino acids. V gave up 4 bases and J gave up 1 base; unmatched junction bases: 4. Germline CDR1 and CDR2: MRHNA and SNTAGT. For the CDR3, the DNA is TGTGCCAGCAGTGGTAGCGGGACGGGCACAGATACGCAGTATTTT. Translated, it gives CASSGSGTGTDTQYF.

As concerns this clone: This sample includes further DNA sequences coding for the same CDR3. The CDR3 DNA sequence: TGTGCCAGCAGCCAGGGACTAGCGGGGGACACAGATACGCAGTATTTT. Translated, it gives CASSQGLAGDTDTQYF. The chain is built from TRBV3-1 (or the pseudogene TRBV3-2) and TRBJ2-3; 14 bases map to TRBD2. The CDR3 is 16 amino acids. The trim removed 3 bases at V and 2 bases at J, leaving 1 base unmatched. Germline CDR1 and CDR2: LGHDT and YNNKEL (reference sequence).

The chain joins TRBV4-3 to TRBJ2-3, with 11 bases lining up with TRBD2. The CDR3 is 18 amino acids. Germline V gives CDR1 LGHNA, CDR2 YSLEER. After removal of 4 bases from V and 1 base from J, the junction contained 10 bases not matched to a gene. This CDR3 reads CASSPDLAGGPGTDTQYF. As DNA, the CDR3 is TGCGCCAGCAGCCCCGATTTAGCGGGAGGGCCTGGCACAGATACGCAGTATTTT.

CDR3 bases: TGTGCCAGCAGCCAGGGGGCTAGCGGGGGCGATGAGCAGTTCTTC. This gives the protein CASSQGASGGDEQFF. V usage is TRBV14 and J usage is TRBJ2-1; TRBD2 matches at 10 bases. Germline lookup yields CDR1 SGHDN and CDR2 FVKESK. CDR3 length: 15 amino acids. V trimming: 3 bases; J trimming: 8 bases; junction bases outside the gene matches: 7.

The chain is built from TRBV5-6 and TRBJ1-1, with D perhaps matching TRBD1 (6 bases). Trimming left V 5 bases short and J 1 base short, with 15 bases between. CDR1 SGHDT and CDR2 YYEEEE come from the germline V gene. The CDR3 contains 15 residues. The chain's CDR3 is CASSPVDRQNTEAFF. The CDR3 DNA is TGTGCCAGCAGTCCAGTCGACAGGCAGAACACTGAAGCTTTCTTT. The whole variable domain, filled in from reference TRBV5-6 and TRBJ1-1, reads DAGVTQSPTHLIKTRGQQVTLRCSPKSGHDTVSWYQQALGQGPQFIFQYYEEEERQRGNFPDRFSGHQFPNYSSELNVNALLLGDSALYLCASSPVDRQNTEAFFGQGTRLTVV.

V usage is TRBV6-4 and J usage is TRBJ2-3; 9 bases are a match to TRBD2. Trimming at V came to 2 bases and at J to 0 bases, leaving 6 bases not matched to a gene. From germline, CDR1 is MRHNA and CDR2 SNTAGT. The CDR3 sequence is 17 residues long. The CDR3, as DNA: TGTGCCAGCAGTGACGGCCTAGCGGGGCCTAGCACAGATACGCAGTATTTT. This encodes CASSDGLAGPSTDTQYF.

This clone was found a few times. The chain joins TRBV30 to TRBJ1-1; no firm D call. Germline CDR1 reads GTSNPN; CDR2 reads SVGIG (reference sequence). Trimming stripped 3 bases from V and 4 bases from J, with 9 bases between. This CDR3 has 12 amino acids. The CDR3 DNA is TGTGCCTGGAGCCGTGGGCGCACTGAAGCTTTCTTT. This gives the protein CAWSRGRTEAFF.

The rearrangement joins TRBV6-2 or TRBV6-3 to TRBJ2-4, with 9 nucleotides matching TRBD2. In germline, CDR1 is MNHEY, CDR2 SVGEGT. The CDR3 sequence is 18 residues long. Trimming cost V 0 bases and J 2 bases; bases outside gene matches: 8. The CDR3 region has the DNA TGTGCCAGCAGTTACTCGGTTGCCCTAGCGGGAACCAAAAACATTCAGTACTTC. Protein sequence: CASSYSVALAGTKNIQYF.

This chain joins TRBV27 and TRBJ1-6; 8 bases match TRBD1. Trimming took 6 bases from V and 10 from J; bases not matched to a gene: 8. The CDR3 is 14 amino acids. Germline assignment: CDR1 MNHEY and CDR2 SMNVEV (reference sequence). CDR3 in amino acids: CASSSDRGGSPLHF. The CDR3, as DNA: TGTGCCAGCAGCTCCGACAGGGGAGGCTCACCCCTCCACTTT.

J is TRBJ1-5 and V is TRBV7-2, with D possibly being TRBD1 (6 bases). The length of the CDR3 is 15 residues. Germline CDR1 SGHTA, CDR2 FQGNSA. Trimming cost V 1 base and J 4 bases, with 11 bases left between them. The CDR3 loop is CASSLERQGNQPQHF. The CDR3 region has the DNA TGTGCCAGCAGCTTAGAGAGGCAGGGGAATCAGCCCCAGCATTTT.

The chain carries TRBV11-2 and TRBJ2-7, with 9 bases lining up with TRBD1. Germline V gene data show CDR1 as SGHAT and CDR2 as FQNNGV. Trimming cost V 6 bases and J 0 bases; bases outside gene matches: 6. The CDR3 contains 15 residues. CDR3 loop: CASSRDRASSYEQYF. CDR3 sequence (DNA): TGTGCCAGCAGTCGGGACAGGGCAAGCTCCTACGAGCAGTACTTC.

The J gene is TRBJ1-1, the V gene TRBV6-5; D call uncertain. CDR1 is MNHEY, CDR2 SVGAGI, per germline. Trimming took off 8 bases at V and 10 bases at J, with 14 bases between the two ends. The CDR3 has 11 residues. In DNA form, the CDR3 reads TGTGCCAGCTCCGATCGAGAGGCAGCTTTCTTT. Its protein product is CASSDREAAFF.

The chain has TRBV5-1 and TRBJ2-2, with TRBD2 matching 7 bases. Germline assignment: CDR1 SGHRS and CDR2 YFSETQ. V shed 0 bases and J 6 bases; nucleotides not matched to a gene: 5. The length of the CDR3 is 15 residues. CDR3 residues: CASSLGTGGPGELFF. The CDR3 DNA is TGCGCCAGCAGCTTGGGGACGGGAGGCCCCGGGGAGCTGTTTTTT.

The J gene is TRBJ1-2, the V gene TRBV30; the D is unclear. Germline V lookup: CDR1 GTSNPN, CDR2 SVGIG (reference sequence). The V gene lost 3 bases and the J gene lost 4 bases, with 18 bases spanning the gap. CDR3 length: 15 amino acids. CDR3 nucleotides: TGTGCCTGGAGGAAGGACCGATCTGGACTCTATGGCTACACCTTC. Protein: CAWRKDRSGLYGYTF.

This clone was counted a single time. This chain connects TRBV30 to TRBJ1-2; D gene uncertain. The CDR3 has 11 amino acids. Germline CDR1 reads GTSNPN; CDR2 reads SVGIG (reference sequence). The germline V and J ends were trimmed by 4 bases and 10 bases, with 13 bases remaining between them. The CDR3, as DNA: TGTGCCTGGACAGGCTGGCGTTCCTACACCTTC. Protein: CAWTGWRSYTF. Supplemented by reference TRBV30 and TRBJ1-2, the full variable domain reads SQTIHQWPATLVQPVGSPLSLECTVEGTSNPNLYWYRQAAGRGLQLLFYSVGIGQISSEVPQNLSASRPQDRQFILSSKKLLLSDSGFYLCAWTGWRSYTFGSGTRLTVV.

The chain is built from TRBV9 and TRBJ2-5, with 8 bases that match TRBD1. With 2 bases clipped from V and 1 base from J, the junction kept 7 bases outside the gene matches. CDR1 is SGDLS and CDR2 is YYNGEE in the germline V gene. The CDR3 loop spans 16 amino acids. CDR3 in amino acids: CASSVRDRFPQETQYF. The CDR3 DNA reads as TGTGCCAGCAGCGTCCGGGACAGGTTTCCCCAAGAGACCCAGTACTTC.

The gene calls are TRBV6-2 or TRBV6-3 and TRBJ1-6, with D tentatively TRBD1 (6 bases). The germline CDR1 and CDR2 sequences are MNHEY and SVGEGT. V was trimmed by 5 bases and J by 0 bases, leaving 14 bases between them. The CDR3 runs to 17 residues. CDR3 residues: CASSGGWGSSYNSPLHF. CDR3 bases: TGTGCCAGCAGTGGGGGCTGGGGGAGCTCCTATAATTCACCCCTCCACTTT.

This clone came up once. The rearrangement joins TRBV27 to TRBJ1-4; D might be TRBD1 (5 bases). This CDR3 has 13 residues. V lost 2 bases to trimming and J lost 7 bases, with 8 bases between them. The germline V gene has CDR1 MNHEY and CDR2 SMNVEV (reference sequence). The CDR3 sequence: CASSLNQGEKLFF. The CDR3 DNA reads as TGTGCCAGCAGTTTAAATCAGGGTGAAAAACTGTTTTTT.

The CDR3 spells CSVGVQGTDTQYF. In nucleotides, the CDR3 is TGCAGCGTTGGGGTTCAGGGCACAGATACGCAGTATTTT. The J gene is TRBJ2-3, the V gene TRBV29-1; the D is unclear. Germline loops: CDR1 SQVTM, CDR2 ANQGSEA. This CDR3 has 13 amino acids. Trimming cost V 4 bases and J 1 base, with 9 bases left between them.

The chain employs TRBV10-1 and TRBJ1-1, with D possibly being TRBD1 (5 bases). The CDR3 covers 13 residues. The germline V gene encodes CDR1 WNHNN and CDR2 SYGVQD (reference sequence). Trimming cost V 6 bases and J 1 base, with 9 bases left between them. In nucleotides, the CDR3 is TGCGCCAGCAGAATCGACAGGAACACTGAAGCTTTCTTT. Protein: CASRIDRNTEAFF.

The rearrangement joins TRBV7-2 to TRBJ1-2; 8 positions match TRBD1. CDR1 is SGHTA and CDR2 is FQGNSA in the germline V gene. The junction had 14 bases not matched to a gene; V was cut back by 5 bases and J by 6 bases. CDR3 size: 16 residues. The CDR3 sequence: CASSPQATGGDDGYTF. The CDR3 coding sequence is TGTGCCAGCAGCCCACAGGCAACAGGGGGGGATGATGGCTACACCTTC.

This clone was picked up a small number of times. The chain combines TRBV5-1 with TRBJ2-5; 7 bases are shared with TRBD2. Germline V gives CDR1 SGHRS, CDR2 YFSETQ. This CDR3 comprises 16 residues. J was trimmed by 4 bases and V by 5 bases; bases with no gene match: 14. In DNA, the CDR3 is TGCGCCAGCAGGGCCAGCGGGGTTGCGGTGGGAGAGACCCAGTACTTC. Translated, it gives CASRASGVAVGETQYF.

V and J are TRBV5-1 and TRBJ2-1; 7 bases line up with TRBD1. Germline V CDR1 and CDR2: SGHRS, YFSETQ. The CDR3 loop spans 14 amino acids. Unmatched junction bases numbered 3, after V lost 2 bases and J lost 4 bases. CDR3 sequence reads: CASSLGGVYNEQFF. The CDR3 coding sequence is TGCGCCAGCAGCTTAGGGGGCGTATACAATGAGCAGTTCTTC.

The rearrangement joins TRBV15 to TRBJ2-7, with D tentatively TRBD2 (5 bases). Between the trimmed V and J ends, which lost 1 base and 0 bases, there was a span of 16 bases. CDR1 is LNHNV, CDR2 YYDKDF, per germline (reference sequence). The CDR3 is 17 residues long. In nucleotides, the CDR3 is TGTGCCACCAGCAGAGCACCGTCTAGCCCTCACTCCTACGAGCAGTACTTC. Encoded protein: CATSRAPSSPHSYEQYF.

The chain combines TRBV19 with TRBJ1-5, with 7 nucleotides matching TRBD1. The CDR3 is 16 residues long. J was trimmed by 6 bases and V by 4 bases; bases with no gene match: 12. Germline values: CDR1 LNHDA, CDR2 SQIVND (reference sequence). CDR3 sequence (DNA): TGTGCCAGTAGTAACCCAGGACAGGCCCTTGGTCAGCCCCAGCATTTT. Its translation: CASSNPGQALGQPQHF. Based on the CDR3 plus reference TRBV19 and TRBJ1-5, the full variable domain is DGGITQSPKYLFRKEGQNVTLSCEQNLNHDAMYWYRQDPGQGLRLIYYSQIVNDFQKGDIAEGYSVSREKKESFPLTVTSAQKNPTAFYLCASSNPGQALGQPQHFGDGTRLSIL.

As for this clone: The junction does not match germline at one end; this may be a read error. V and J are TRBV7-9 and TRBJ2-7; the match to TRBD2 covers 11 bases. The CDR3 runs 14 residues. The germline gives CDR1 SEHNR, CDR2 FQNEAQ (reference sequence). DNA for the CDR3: TGTGCCAGCAGTTTAGCGGGGGGGCCAGACGAGCAGTACTTC. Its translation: CASSLAGGPDEQYF.